The 7 T cell receptor beta chains below were found in one sample sequenced in a study of T cell repertoires in cytomegalovirus infection. For these receptors, no antigen is known. TCRdb re-called the reads with MiXCR, one entry per CDR3 protein. The sample consists of roughly 49,000 distinct CDR3 sequences, 20% to 25% of them appearing once. Here the sequenced sample was CD8+ T cells from cultured PBMCs, taken from culture after CMV antigen stimulation. These TCRs come from a human donor in good health (CMV status not recorded). Some clones in this sample may be carry-over from other donors' samples.

This chain uses TRBV28 with TRBJ2-7; D may be TRBD1 (6 bases). V was cut by 3 bases and J by 2 bases, with 11 bases left in between. This CDR3 is 14 amino acids long. Germline CDR1 MDHEN, CDR2 SYDVKM. CDR3 protein: CASSLSGHPYEQYF. The CDR3 DNA follows: TGTGCCAGCAGTTTGTCGGGACACCCCTACGAGCAGTACTTC.

The genes are TRBV6-6 and TRBJ1-1, with D tentatively TRBD1 (5 bases). This CDR3 spans 13 amino acids. Trimming removed 7 bases at V and 4 bases at J, with 13 bases between. Germline CDR1 and CDR2: MNHNY and SVGAGI (reference sequence). As DNA, the CDR3 is TGTGCCAGCATACGGGGCAGCGGCACTGAAGCTTTCTTT. It codes for CASIRGSGTEAFF.

This chain uses TRBV27 with TRBJ1-1; TRBD1 matches at 8 bases. CDR3 size: 15 residues. With 9 bases clipped from V and 4 bases from J, the junction kept 13 bases outside the gene matches. Germline lookup yields CDR1 MNHEY and CDR2 SMNVEV (reference sequence). The CDR3 sequence is CASSLRQGAGTEAFF. The CDR3 DNA sequence: TGTGCCAGTAGCCTACGGCAGGGGGCTGGCACTGAAGCTTTCTTT.

This CDR3 reads CASSRAGDSDTQYF. CDR3 bases: TGTGCCAGCAGTAGAGCGGGAGACTCAGATACGCAGTATTTT. The rearrangement joins TRBV6-1 to TRBJ2-3; 8 positions agree with TRBD2. The germline V gene has CDR1 MNHNS and CDR2 SASEGT. V dropped 5 bases and J dropped 4; count of bases not matched to a gene: 5. This CDR3 is 14 amino acids long.

This clonotype was seen only a few times. The chain has TRBV4-3 and TRBJ1-1; D remains ambiguous. CDR3 length equals 13 residues. V was pared by 0 bases and J by 7 bases, with 9 bases between. Germline CDR1 and CDR2: LGHNA and YSLEER. CDR3 loop: CASSQEAEREAFF. The CDR3 DNA sequence: TGCGCCAGCAGCCAAGAAGCCGAACGTGAAGCTTTCTTT.

This clonotype was seen more than once but under ten times. CDR3 sequence reads: CASSSFGRISSTDTQYF. The DNA for the CDR3 is TGTGCCAGCAGCTCATTTGGCAGAATATCTAGCACAGATACGCAGTATTTT. This chain uses TRBV7-8 with TRBJ2-3; D gene unclear. The V end was cut by 4 bases, the J end by 0 bases, with 17 bases between. The germline gives CDR1 SGHVS, CDR2 FQNEAQ. CDR3 length: 17 amino acids. Looking up the rest from reference TRBV7-8 and TRBJ2-3 gives the full variable domain: GAGVSQSPRYKVAKRGQDVALRCDPISGHVSLFWYQQALGQGPEFLTYFQNEAQLDKSGLPSDRFFAERPEGSVSTLKIQRTQQEDSAVYLCASSSFGRISSTDTQYFGPGTRLTVL.

This clonotype has more than one count but fewer than ten. The chain carries TRBV7-3 and TRBJ2-1; 7 positions agree with TRBD2. Germline assignment: CDR1 SGHTA and CDR2 FQGTGA. The CDR3 extends over 14 amino acids. V lost 5 bases, J lost 6 bases, and 7 bases stayed unmatched. CDR3 bases: TGTGCCAGCAGCGCCTCAGGGAGGGGCAATGAGCAGTTCTTC. Translated, it gives CASSASGRGNEQFF.